Listed below are T cell receptor beta chains from one sample, sequenced in a study of cytomegalovirus exposure and HLA in healthy donors. Produced via immunoSEQ multiplex PCR; TCRdb's table is partial and in-frame only. Of a few hundred thousand clones in the sample, about nine tenths are singletons; the top ten hold roughly 1.6%. Sequencing was performed on PBMCs. These receptor sequences come from a girl aged 2 to 10 in good health and CMV-seronegative. CDR3s leave out the opening cysteine and the closing phenylalanine or tryptophan.

V	length	J	CDR3
TRBV10-3	12	TRBJ1-2	AISESPGVYGYT
TRBV27	15	TRBJ2-1	ASSDPPGTGPDNEQF
TRBV19	16	TRBJ1-2	ASSIDTRTGASNYGYT
TRBV19	12	TRBJ2-2	ASSAGTNTGELF
TRBV4-2	12	TRBJ1-2	ASSQVAGGTGYT
TRBV27	16	TRBJ2-6	ASSSGLGQISGANVLT
TRBV27	13	TRBJ2-7	ASSRAGGAPYEQY
TRBV19	11	TRBJ2-7	ASSMVLGDEQY
TRBV27	14	TRBJ1-2	ASSNQRGGSSYGYT
TRBV16	13	TRBJ1-3	ASSQWATTGNTIY
TRBV7-3	12	TRBJ1-5	ASSLEGGNQPQH
TRBV5-3	13	TRBJ2-7	ARSLGGTGTYEQY
TRBV19	12	TRBJ2-2	ASGTRQNTGELF
TRBV6-5	13	TRBJ1-2	ASSVRQQANYGYT
TRBV6-4	14	TRBJ2-1	ASSDSPDRSTNEQF
TRBV27	16	TRBJ2-2	ASSLPNLGQGITGELF
TRBV6-5	13	TRBJ1-2	ASSYSSRLAYGYT
TRBV30	12	TRBJ2-1	AWSVGLGGHEQF
TRBV19	12	TRBJ1-1	ASTLTGGNTEAF
TRBV7-9	13	TRBJ2-5	ASSSPSSGGQTQY